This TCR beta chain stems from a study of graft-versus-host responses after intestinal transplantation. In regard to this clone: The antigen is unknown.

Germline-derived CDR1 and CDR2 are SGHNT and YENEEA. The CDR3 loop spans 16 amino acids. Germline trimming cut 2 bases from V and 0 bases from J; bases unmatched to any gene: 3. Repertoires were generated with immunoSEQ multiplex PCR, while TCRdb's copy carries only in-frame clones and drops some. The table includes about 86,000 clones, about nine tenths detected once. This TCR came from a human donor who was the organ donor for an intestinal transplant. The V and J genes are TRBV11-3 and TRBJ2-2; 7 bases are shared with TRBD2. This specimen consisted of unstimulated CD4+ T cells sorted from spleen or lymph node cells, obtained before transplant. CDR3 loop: CASSLRLAANTGELFF. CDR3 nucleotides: TGTGCCAGCAGCTTACGTCTAGCGGCGAACACCGGGGAGCTGTTTTTT.